The clone carrying this TCR beta chain was recorded at least ten times. Its antigen is undetermined. CDR3 length: 12 amino acids. Deletions cut 5 bases from V and 4 bases from J, with 9 bases between. CDR3 regions of TCR beta were amplified from RNA transcripts. Second-round multiplex PCR came after first-round RT-PCR with HTBI primers. One entry per CDR3 protein, called by TCRdb with MiXCR from the multiplex PCR reads. Of about 390,000 distinct CDR3 sequences listed, approximately 15% were seen once; the top ten hold about 7%. The sample comes from a study of Graves' ophthalmopathy and Graves' hyperthyroidism. Overall study results and limits: Ophthalmopathy could be told apart from stable hyperthyroidism by a 13-signature model (about 90% sensitivity, about 81% specificity). A majority of expanded thyroid clonotypes exceeding 0.001 frequency were likewise present in blood.

Hyperthyroidism patients had new diagnoses, durations under 2 months, and ages of 18 to 65. The TCR sequence derives from a young woman with stable Graves' hyperthyroidism. The chain recombines TRBV12-3 or TRBV12-4 with TRBJ2-7; no clear D gene. The specimen was peripheral blood. This CDR3 reads CASSLRTYEQYF. The CDR3 DNA follows: TGTGCCAGCAGTCTACGGACGTACGAGCAGTACTTC.